The T cell receptor beta chain described here comes from a study of T cell responses to AZD1222 COVID-19 vaccine. With regard to this clone: Its specificity is not known.

General study findings and limits: Distributed over spike, vaccine-associated CD4 TCRs predominated at 160-218 and 743-854. There were mostly white British donors and more females than males, and clonal diversity was possibly underestimated.

The length of the CDR3 is 13 residues. Germline V CDR1 and CDR2: SGHDT, YYEEEE. The V end lost 0 bases, the J end lost 2 bases, and 5 bases lay between the germline ends. The method was immunoSEQ multiplex PCR; TCRdb's version includes in-frame clones alone and lacks a portion of them. Seen here are about 150,000 clones, about nine tenths observed once, and the top ten hold around 18%. The sequenced sample was peripheral blood, obtained on day 0 of AZD1222 vaccination. The chain links TRBV5-6 to TRBJ1-2; unclear D gene. The receptor comes from an adult in good health. The CDR3: CASSLGRNYGYTF. The CDR3 region has the DNA TGTGCCAGCAGCTTGGGGAGAAACTATGGCTACACCTTC.